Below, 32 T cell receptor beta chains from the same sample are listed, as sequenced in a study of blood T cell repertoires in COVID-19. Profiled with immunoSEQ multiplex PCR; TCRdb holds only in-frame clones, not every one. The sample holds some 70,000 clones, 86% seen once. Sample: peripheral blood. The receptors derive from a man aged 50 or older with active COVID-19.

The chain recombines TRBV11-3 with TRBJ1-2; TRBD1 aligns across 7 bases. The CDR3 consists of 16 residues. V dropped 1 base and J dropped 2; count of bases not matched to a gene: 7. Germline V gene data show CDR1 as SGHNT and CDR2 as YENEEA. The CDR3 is CASSLGGQATNYGYTF. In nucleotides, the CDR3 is TGTGCCAGCAGCTTAGGAGGACAGGCCACCAACTATGGCTACACCTTC.

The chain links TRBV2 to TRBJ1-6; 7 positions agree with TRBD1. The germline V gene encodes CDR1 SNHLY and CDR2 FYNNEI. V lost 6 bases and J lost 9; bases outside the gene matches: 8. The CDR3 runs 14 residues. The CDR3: CASRNQGDGSPLHF. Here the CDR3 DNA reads TGTGCCAGCAGAAACCAGGGGGATGGTTCACCCCTCCACTTT.

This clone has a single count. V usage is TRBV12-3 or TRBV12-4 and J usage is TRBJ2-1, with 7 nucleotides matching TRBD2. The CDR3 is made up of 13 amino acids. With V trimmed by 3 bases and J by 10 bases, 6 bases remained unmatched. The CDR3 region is CASSLGGAEEQFF. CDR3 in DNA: TGTGCCAGCAGTTTGGGAGGGGCCGAGGAGCAGTTCTTC.

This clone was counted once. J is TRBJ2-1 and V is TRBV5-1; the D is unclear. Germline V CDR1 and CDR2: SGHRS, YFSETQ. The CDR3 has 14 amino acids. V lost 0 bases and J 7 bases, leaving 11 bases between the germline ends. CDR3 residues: CASSLGSNRNEQFF. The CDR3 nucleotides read TGCGCCAGCAGCTTGGGTTCTAACCGAAATGAGCAGTTCTTC.

The CDR3 DNA follows: TGTGCCAGCAGTCCCCGGGAGAGTTATGGCTACACCTTC. Translating it yields CASSPRESYGYTF. The gene calls are TRBV12-3 or TRBV12-4 and TRBJ1-2, with D hard to call. The CDR3 runs 13 residues. Deletions cut 5 bases from V and 5 bases from J, with 12 bases between.

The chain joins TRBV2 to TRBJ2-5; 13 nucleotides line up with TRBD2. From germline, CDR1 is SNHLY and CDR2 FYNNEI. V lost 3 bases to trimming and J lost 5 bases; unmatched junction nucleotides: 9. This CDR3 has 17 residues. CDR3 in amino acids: CASSDGTSGKVAETQYF. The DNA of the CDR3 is TGTGCCAGCAGTGACGGGACTAGCGGGAAGGTCGCGGAGACCCAGTACTTC.

The CDR3 DNA reads as TGTGCCAGCAGCCAAGGGACTAGCTCTAATGAGCAGTTCTTC. Translating gives CASSQGTSSNEQFF. This chain links TRBV3-1 (or the pseudogene TRBV3-2) with TRBJ2-1, with 8 bases that match TRBD2. V lost 1 base and J lost 7; bases outside the gene matches: 3. CDR1 and CDR2 (germline): LGHDT, YNNKEL (reference sequence). This CDR3 contains 14 residues.

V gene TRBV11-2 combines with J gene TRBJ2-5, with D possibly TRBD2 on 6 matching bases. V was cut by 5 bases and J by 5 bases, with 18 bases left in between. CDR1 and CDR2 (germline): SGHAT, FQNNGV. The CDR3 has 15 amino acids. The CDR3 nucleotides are TGTGCCAGCAGCCTAAATAGCGGTGGTGAGGAGACCCAGTACTTC. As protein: CASSLNSGGEETQYF.

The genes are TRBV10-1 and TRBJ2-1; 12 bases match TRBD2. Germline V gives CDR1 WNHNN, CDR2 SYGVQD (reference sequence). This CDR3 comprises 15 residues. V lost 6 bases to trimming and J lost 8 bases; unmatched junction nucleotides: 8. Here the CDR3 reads CASSGLAGPRDEQFF. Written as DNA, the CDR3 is TGCGCCAGCAGCGGACTAGCGGGGCCACGGGATGAGCAGTTCTTC.

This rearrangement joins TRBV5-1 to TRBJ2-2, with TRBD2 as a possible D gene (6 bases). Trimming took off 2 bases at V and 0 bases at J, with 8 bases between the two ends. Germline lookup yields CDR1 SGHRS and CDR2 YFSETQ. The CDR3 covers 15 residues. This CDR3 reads CASSFSGPNTGELFF. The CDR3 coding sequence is TGCGCCAGCAGCTTTAGCGGCCCGAACACCGGGGAGCTGTTTTTT. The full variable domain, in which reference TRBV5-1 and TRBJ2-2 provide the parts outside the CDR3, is KAGVTQTPRYLIKTRGQQVTLSCSPISGHRSVSWYQQTPGQGLQFLFEYFSETQRNKGNFPGRFSGRQFSNSRSEMNVSTLELGDSALYLCASSFSGPNTGELFFGEGSRLTVL.

The CDR3 DNA follows: TGTGCCAGCCGAGCCGAGACAGGGGGAGAAAGAAGCAATCAGCCCCAGCATTTT. Its protein is CASRAETGGERSNQPQHF. The chain is built from TRBV28 and TRBJ1-5; 9 bases line up with TRBD1. This CDR3 region has 18 residues. With 8 bases clipped from V and 1 base from J, the junction kept 15 bases outside the gene matches. CDR1 and CDR2 (germline): MDHEN, SYDVKM.

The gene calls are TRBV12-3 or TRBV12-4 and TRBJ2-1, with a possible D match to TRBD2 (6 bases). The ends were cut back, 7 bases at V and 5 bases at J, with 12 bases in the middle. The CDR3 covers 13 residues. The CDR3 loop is CASNGLSHNEQFF. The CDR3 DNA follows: TGTGCCAGCAACGGACTATCTCACAATGAGCAGTTCTTC.

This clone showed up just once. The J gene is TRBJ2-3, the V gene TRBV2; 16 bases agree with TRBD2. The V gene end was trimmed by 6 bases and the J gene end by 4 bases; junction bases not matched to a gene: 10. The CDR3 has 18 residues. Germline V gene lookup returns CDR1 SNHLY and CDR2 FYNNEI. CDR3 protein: CASSQGTSGRGRSDTQYF. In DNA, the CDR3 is TGTGCCAGCAGCCAAGGGACTAGCGGGAGGGGGCGGTCAGATACGCAGTATTTT.

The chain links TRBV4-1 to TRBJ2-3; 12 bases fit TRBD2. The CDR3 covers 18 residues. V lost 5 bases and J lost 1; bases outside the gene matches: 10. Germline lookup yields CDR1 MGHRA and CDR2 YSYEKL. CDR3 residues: CASSARQPSGGGTDTQYF. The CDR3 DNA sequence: TGCGCCAGCAGCGCCCGCCAACCTAGCGGGGGGGGCACAGATACGCAGTATTTT.

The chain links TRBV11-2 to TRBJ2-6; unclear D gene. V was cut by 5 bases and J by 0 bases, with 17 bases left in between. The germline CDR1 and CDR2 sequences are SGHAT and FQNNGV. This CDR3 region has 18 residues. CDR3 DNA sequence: TGTGCCAGCAGCGAAACAGATTCTACTTTCTCTGGGGCCAACGTCCTGACTTTC. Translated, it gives CASSETDSTFSGANVLTF.

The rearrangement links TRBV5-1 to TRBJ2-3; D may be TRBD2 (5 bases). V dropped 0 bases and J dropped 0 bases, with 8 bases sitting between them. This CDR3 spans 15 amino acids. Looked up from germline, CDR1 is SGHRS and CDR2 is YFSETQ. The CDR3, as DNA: TGCGCCAGCAGCTTGGGCGGGTCTAGCACAGATACGCAGTATTTT. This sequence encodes CASSLGGSSTDTQYF.

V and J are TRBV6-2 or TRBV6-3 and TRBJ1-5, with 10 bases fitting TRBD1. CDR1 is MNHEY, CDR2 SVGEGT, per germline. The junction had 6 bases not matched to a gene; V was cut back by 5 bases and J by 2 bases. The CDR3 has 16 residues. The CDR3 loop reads CASSRTGGTGNQPQHF. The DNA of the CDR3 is TGTGCCAGCAGTCGGACAGGGGGAACGGGCAATCAGCCCCAGCATTTT.

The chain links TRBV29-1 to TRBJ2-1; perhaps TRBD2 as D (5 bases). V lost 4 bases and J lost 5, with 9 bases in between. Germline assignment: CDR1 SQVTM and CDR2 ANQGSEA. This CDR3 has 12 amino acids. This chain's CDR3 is CSVVGLNNEQFF. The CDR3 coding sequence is TGCAGCGTTGTTGGACTGAACAATGAGCAGTTCTTC.

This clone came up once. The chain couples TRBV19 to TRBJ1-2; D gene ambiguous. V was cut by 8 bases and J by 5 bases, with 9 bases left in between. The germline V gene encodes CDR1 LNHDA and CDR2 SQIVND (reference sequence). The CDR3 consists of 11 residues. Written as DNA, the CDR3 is TGTGCCAGTGCAGACTCGTATGGCTACACCTTC. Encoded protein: CASADSYGYTF.

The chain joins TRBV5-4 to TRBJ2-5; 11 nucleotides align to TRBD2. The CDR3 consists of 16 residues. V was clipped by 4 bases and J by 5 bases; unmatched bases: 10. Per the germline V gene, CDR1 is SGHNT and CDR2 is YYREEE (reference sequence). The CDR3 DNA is TGTGCCAGCAGCCCTGGGGCTAGCGGGGGGTTGGAGACCCAGTACTTC. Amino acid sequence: CASSPGASGGLETQYF.

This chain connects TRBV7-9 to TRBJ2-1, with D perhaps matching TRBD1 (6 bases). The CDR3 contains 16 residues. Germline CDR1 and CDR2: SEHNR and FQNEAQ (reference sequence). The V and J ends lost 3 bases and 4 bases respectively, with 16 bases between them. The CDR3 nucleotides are TGTGCCAGCAGCTTCAAACGAGGACAGAGATACAATGAGCAGTTCTTC. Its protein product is CASSFKRGQRYNEQFF.

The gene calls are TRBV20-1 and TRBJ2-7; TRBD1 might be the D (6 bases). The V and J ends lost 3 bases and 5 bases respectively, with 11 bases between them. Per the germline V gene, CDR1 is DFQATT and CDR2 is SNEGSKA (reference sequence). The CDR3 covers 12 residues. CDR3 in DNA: TGCAGTGCTAGTGGGGGCCCCGACGAGCAGTACTTC. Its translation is CSASGGPDEQYF.

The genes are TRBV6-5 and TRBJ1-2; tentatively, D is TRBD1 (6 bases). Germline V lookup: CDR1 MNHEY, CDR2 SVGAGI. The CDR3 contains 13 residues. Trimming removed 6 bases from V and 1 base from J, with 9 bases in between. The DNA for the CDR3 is TGTGCCAGCAGACAGGACAGTAACTATGGCTACACCTTC. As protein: CASRQDSNYGYTF.

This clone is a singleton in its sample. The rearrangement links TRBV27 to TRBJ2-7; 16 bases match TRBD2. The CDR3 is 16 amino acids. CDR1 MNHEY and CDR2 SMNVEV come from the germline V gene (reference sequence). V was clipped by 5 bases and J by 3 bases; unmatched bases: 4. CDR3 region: CASSQGLAGGGYEQYF. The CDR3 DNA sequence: TGTGCCAGCAGTCAGGGACTAGCGGGGGGGGGCTACGAGCAGTACTTC.

The CDR3 nucleotides are TGTGCCAGCAGCGTAGATAGTACAGGGCAAGAGACCCAGTACTTC. This gives the protein CASSVDSTGQETQYF. This chain connects TRBV9 to TRBJ2-5; D possibly corresponds to TRBD1 (6 bases). Germline V gene lookup returns CDR1 SGDLS and CDR2 YYNGEE. The V gene lost 0 bases and the J gene lost 2 bases, with 11 bases spanning the gap. The CDR3 has 15 residues.

CDR3 nucleotide sequence: TGTGCCAGTAGTATGCAACAGGGAGTGCGCACAGATACGCAGTATTTT. It codes for CASSMQQGVRTDTQYF. V gene TRBV19 combines with J gene TRBJ2-3, with D tentatively TRBD1 (6 bases). The germline V gene encodes CDR1 LNHDA and CDR2 SQIVND (reference sequence). This CDR3 is 16 amino acids long. Trimming removed 3 bases from V and 1 base from J, with 14 bases in between. Together with reference TRBV19 and TRBJ2-3, the CDR3 gives the full variable domain: DGGITQSPKYLFRKEGQNVTLSCEQNLNHDAMYWYRQDPGQGLRLIYYSQIVNDFQKGDIAEGYSVSREKKESFPLTVTSAQKNPTAFYLCASSMQQGVRTDTQYFGPGTRLTVL.

CDR3 nucleotide sequence: TGTGCCAGTAGTATACCTTTCCGTGATGAGCAGTTCTTC. It codes for CASSIPFRDEQFF. The chain uses TRBV19 and TRBJ2-1; D unresolved. V was cut by 2 bases and J by 8 bases, with 10 bases left in between. CDR1 and CDR2 from the germline V gene are LNHDA and SQIVND (reference sequence). The CDR3 runs 13 residues. Full variable domain (outside the CDR3, taken from reference TRBV19 and TRBJ2-1): DGGITQSPKYLFRKEGQNVTLSCEQNLNHDAMYWYRQDPGQGLRLIYYSQIVNDFQKGDIAEGYSVSREKKESFPLTVTSAQKNPTAFYLCASSIPFRDEQFFGPGTRLTVL.

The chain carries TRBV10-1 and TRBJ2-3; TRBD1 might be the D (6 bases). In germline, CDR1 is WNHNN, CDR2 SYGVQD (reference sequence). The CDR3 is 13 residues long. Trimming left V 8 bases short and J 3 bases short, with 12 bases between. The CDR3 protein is CASVCRGTDTQYF. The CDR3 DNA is TGCGCCAGCGTATGCAGGGGAACAGATACGCAGTATTTT.

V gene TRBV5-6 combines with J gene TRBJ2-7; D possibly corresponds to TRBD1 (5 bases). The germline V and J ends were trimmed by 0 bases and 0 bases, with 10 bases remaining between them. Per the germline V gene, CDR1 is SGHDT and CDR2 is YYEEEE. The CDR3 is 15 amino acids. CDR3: CASSLGQGSSYEQYF. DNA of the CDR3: TGTGCCAGCAGCTTGGGGCAGGGAAGCTCCTACGAGCAGTACTTC. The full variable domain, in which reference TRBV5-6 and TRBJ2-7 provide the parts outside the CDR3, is DAGVTQSPTHLIKTRGQQVTLRCSPKSGHDTVSWYQQALGQGPQFIFQYYEEEERQRGNFPDRFSGHQFPNYSSELNVNALLLGDSALYLCASSLGQGSSYEQYFGPGTRLTVT.

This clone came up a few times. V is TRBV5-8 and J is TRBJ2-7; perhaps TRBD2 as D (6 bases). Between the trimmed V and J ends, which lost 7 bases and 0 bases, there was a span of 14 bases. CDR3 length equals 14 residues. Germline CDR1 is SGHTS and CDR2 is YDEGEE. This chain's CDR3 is CASFTGTFSYEQYF. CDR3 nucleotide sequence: TGTGCCAGCTTTACCGGGACTTTCTCCTACGAGCAGTACTTC.

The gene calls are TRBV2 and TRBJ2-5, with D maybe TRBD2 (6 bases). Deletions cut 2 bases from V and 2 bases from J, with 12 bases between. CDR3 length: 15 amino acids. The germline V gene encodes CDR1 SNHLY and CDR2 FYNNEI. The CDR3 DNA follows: TGTGCCAGCAGTGAAAGGGTGACTAGACAAGAGACCCAGTACTTC. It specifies CASSERVTRQETQYF.

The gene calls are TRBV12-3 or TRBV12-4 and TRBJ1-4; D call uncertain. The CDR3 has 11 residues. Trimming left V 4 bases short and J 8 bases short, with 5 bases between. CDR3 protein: CASSYGEKLFF. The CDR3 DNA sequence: TGTGCCAGCAGTTACGGGGAAAAACTGTTTTTT.